This T cell receptor (beta chain) was documented in a study of cytomegalovirus exposure and HLA in healthy donors. Study context: Unique TCR beta sequences numbering about 100 million came from some 200 million T cells in an earlier analysis.

The germline gives CDR1 SNHLY, CDR2 FYNNEI. The CDR3 has 14 amino acids. Unmatched junction bases numbered 9, after V lost 8 bases and J lost 9 bases. The PCR used 60 Vbeta and 13 Jbeta primers. Measured with immunoSEQ multiplex PCR; TCRdb has only the in-frame clones, and not every one. The sample lists 150,000 to 200,000 clones, about three quarters occurring once. As to this clone: Its antigen is not known.

General observations from the study: With high specificity and sensitivity, the classifier reportedly diagnosed cytomegalovirus status. Most CMV-associated TCR beta chains appeared HLA-restricted in a later analysis.

This sequence joins TRBV2 and TRBJ2-1; 11 bases line up with TRBD2. The sequence was collected from a woman aged 40-49 years in good health and CMV-seropositive. The specimen sequenced was PBMCs. This chain's CDR3 is CASDLGLAGGEQFF. The CDR3 DNA sequence: TGTGCCAGCGACCTTGGGCTAGCGGGGGGTGAGCAGTTCTTC.